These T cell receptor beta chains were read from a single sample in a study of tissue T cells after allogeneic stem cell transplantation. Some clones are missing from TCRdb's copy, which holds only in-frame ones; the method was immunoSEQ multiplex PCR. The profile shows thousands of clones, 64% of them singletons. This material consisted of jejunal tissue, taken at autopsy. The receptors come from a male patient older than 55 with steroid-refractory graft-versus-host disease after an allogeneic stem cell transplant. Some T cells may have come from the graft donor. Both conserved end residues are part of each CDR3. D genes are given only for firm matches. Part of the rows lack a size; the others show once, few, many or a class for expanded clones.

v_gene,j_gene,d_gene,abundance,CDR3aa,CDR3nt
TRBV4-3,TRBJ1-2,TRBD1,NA,CASSQELQGTYGYTF,TGCGCCAGCAGCCAAGAGCTACAGGGGACCTATGGCTACACCTTC
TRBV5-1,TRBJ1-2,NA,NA,CASSLVGGSSSYGYTF,TGCGCCAGCAGCTTGGTCGGAGGCAGCAGTAGCTATGGCTACACCTTC
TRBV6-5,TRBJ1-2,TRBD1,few,CASSRGHGYGYTF,TGTGCCAGCAGCAGGGGGCATGGCTATGGCTACACCTTC
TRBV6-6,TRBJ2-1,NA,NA,CASSWGNEQFF,TGTGCCAGCAGCTGGGGCAATGAGCAGTTCTTC
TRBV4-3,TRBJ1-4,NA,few,CASSQDPLAVGKLFF,TGCGCCAGCAGCCAAGATCCTTTGGCAGTCGGAAAACTGTTTTTT
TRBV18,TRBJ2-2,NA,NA,CASSLYTGELFF,TGTGCCAGCTCACTGTACACCGGGGAGCTGTTTTTT
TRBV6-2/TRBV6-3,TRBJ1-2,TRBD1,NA,CASSLDRSGYTF,TGTGCCAGCAGCCTGGACAGGTCGGGCTACACCTTC
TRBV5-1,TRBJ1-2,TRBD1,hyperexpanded,CASSFKGGASNYGYTF,TGCGCCAGCAGCTTCAAAGGGGGCGCCTCTAACTATGGCTACACCTTC
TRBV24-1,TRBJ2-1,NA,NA,CATSSSRGLRDNEQFF,TGTGCCACCAGTTCCAGTCGGGGACTTCGGGACAATGAGCAGTTCTTC
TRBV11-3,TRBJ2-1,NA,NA,CASSPAPSYNEQFF,TGTGCCAGCAGTCCAGCCCCCTCCTACAATGAGCAGTTCTTC
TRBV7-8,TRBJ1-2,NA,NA,CASSLDHIGGWDGYTF,TGTGCCAGCAGCTTAGATCATATAGGGGGGTGGGATGGCTACACCTTC
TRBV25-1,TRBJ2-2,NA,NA,CASSSGAGANTGELFF,TGTGCCAGCAGTTCCGGGGCCGGGGCGAACACCGGGGAGCTGTTTTTT
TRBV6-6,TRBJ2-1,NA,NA,CASTPPASYNEQFF,TGTGCCAGCACCCCCCCGGCGTCCTACAATGAGCAGTTCTTC
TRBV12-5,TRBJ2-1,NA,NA,CASGLVNEQFF,TGTGCTAGTGGTTTGGTGAATGAGCAGTTCTTC
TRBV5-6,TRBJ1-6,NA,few,CASSLTGLSPLHF,TGTGCCAGCAGCTTGACAGGCCTTTCACCCCTCCACTTT
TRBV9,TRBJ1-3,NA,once,CASSATGNTIYF,TGTGCCAGCAGTGCCACTGGAAACACCATATATTTT